The text below deals with one T cell receptor beta chain. These data come from a study of blood T cell repertoires in COVID-19. On the study more broadly: Samples of COVID-19 (acute and convalescent) were obtained from the United States, Italy and Spain.

The CDR3 runs 20 residues. Trimming left V 0 bases short and J 0 bases short, with 18 bases between. Per the germline V gene, CDR1 is LGHNA and CDR2 is YNFKEQ. Authors' data handling: Amplifying reference gene primers gave estimates of nucleated cell counts. The method was immunoSEQ multiplex PCR; TCRdb's version includes in-frame clones alone and lacks a portion of them. That table supplies the V and J calls and clone size; D and trimming were determined from the DNA. Here the sample spans around 210,000 clones, around 88% being singletons. The sequence was obtained from a man younger than 35 with active or convalescent COVID-19. Sequencing was done on a sample of peripheral blood. The chain is built from TRBV4-2 and TRBJ1-6; D remains unclear. The CDR3 bases are TGTGCCAGCAGCCAAGATACGGGGTCTGATCTAGGCTCCTATAATTCACCCCTCCACTTT. This gives the protein CASSQDTGSDLGSYNSPLHF.